These 31 T cell receptor beta chains originate from one sample sequenced in a study of T cell changes during pregnancy in multiple sclerosis. Only in-frame clones appear in the TCRdb table, and some are missing; sequencing was by immunoSEQ multiplex PCR. This sample has tens of thousands of clones, with 70% to 90% found just once. Material: peripheral blood, obtained before pregnancy. These receptors were taken from a female donor with multiple sclerosis, enrolled in a pregnancy study.

The V gene is TRBV4-2, the J gene TRBJ1-1, with 7 nucleotides matching TRBD1. CDR1 is LGHNA and CDR2 is YNFKEQ in the germline V gene. With V trimmed by 1 base and J by 1 base, 15 bases remained unmatched. This CDR3 spans 19 amino acids. The CDR3 region is CASSQVRNGRGLSNTEAFF. In nucleotides, the CDR3 is TGTGCCAGCAGCCAAGTCAGAAATGGCAGGGGGTTATCGAACACTGAAGCTTTCTTT.

V usage is TRBV7-8 and J usage is TRBJ2-3; the match to TRBD2 covers 9 bases. The CDR3 has 15 amino acids. V was clipped by 2 bases and J by 4 bases; unmatched bases: 4. CDR1 SGHVS and CDR2 FQNEAQ come from the germline V gene. The CDR3 sequence is CASSLLAGFADTQYF. Written as DNA, the CDR3 is TGTGCCAGCAGCTTACTAGCGGGGTTCGCAGATACGCAGTATTTT.

V is TRBV7-9 and J is TRBJ1-1; D is uncertain. The length of the CDR3 is 14 residues. The germline V gene has CDR1 SEHNR and CDR2 FQNEAQ (reference sequence). Trimming removed 2 bases from V and 5 bases from J, with 12 bases in between. CDR3 coding DNA: TGTGCCAGCAGCTTATTAGAGAGGGAGACTGAAGCTTTCTTT. It encodes CASSLLERETEAFF.

This chain connects TRBV5-1 to TRBJ1-3, with D tentatively TRBD1 (6 bases). V was cut by 0 bases and J by 4 bases, with 14 bases left in between. The CDR3 extends over 16 amino acids. The germline V gene has CDR1 SGHRS and CDR2 YFSETQ. CDR3 nucleotide sequence: TGCGCCAGCAGCTTGGGCCCCATCGGACAGGGAAACACCATATATTTT. Translation: CASSLGPIGQGNTIYF.

This chain connects TRBV19 to TRBJ1-1; TRBD1 aligns across 10 bases. The trim removed 7 bases at V and 8 bases at J, leaving 10 bases unmatched. CDR3 length: 14 amino acids. Germline V lookup: CDR1 LNHDA, CDR2 SQIVND (reference sequence). Here the CDR3 DNA reads TGTGCCAGTACCGCCTTATCGACAGGGGGCGAAGCTTTCTTT. Translating it yields CASTALSTGGEAFF.

The rearrangement uses TRBV29-1 and TRBJ1-2; TRBD1 is a possible D gene (6 bases). V lost 3 bases, J lost 3 bases, and 26 bases lay in between. Germline V lookup: CDR1 SQVTM, CDR2 ANQGSEA. This CDR3 contains 18 residues. The CDR3 bases are TGCAGCGTTGATCAGTTTGGGACACCCTACCCTTTGGACTATGGCTACACCTTC. Translated: CSVDQFGTPYPLDYGYTF. The full variable domain, its missing parts supplied by reference TRBV29-1 and TRBJ1-2, is SAVISQKPSRDICQRGTSLTIQCQVDSQVTMMFWYRQQPGQSLTLIATANQGSEATYESGFVIDKFPISRPNLTFSTLTVSNMSPEDSSIYLCSVDQFGTPYPLDYGYTFGSGTRLTVV.

The CDR3 is CASSTRLAGGLNEQFF. CDR3 sequence (DNA): TGTGCCAGCAGCACCCGACTAGCGGGGGGACTCAATGAGCAGTTCTTC. The chain recombines TRBV9 with TRBJ2-1, with 13 bases that match TRBD2. Trimming took 4 bases from V and 6 from J; bases not matched to a gene: 7. The germline V gene encodes CDR1 SGDLS and CDR2 YYNGEE. CDR3 size: 16 residues.

V is TRBV5-6 and J is TRBJ1-2; no clear D. In germline, CDR1 is SGHDT, CDR2 YYEEEE. V shed 4 bases and J shed 6 bases, with 19 bases lying between them. This CDR3 contains 15 residues. The chain's CDR3 is CASSVPGLVGNGYTF. Written as DNA, the CDR3 is TGTGCCAGCAGCGTTCCGGGATTAGTGGGAAATGGCTACACCTTC.

The gene calls are TRBV19 and TRBJ2-7, with 9 nucleotides matching TRBD1. The length of the CDR3 is 16 residues. The V gene end was trimmed by 3 bases and the J gene end by 2 bases; junction bases not matched to a gene: 8. Per germline, CDR1 LNHDA and CDR2 SQIVND (reference sequence). Here the CDR3 reads CASSIRQGTGTYEQYF. Written as DNA, the CDR3 is TGTGCCAGTAGTATCCGACAGGGGACAGGGACCTACGAGCAGTACTTC.

The V and J genes are TRBV18 and TRBJ1-2, with 8 bases identical to TRBD1. Germline loops: CDR1 KGHSH, CDR2 LQKENI. V shed 1 base, J shed 7 bases, and the junction held 14 bases outside the gene matches. The CDR3 is 17 residues long. The CDR3 is CASSPRLPQGADSGYTF. Written as DNA, the CDR3 is TGTGCCAGCTCACCACGTCTTCCCCAGGGGGCTGATAGTGGCTACACCTTC.

The V call is TRBV14, the J call TRBJ2-7; D is unresolved. This CDR3 is 16 amino acids long. Per germline, CDR1 SGHDN and CDR2 FVKESK. Deletions cut 4 bases from V and 0 bases from J, with 16 bases between. The CDR3 protein is CASSLNGWLRSYEQYF. The CDR3, as DNA: TGTGCCAGCAGCCTGAATGGTTGGCTTCGCTCCTACGAGCAGTACTTC.

The chain is built from TRBV7-2 and TRBJ1-2, with D maybe TRBD1 (5 bases). Germline loops: CDR1 SGHTA, CDR2 FQGNSA. The CDR3 has 16 residues. Trimming shortened V by 4 bases and J by 6 bases, and 21 bases separated the two germline ends. This chain's CDR3 is CASSSSDSSQGDGYTF. The CDR3 bases are TGTGCCAGCAGCTCGAGTGACAGTTCCCAAGGGGATGGCTACACCTTC.

There are a few counts of this clone. This chain links TRBV7-9 with TRBJ1-2, with D hard to call. The CDR3 contains 13 residues. From germline, CDR1 is SEHNR and CDR2 FQNEAQ (reference sequence). V lost 3 bases to trimming and J lost 3 bases, with 8 bases between them. CDR3 sequence (DNA): TGTGCCAGCAGCTTCGACAAGTACTATGGCTACACCTTC. It specifies CASSFDKYYGYTF.

DNA of the CDR3: TGTGCCAGCAGCTCCCAGGACAGGGCGGACACTGAAGCTTTCTTT. It translates to CASSSQDRADTEAFF. The chain has TRBV5-4 and TRBJ1-1, with 8 bases fitting TRBD1. CDR1 and CDR2 (germline): SGHNT, YYREEE (reference sequence). The length of the CDR3 is 15 residues. Trimming removed 3 bases from V and 3 bases from J; junction bases left unmatched: 7.

The V gene is TRBV6-5, the J gene TRBJ2-7; no firm D call. The ends were cut back, 0 bases at V and 4 bases at J, with 7 bases in the middle. This CDR3 has 13 amino acids. Germline V lookup: CDR1 MNHEY, CDR2 SVGAGI. CDR3 protein: CASSYSAIYEQYF. CDR3 DNA: TGTGCCAGCAGTTACTCGGCCATTTACGAGCAGTACTTC.

This rearrangement joins TRBV27 to TRBJ1-2; TRBD1 might be the D (6 bases). Germline V CDR1 and CDR2: MNHEY, SMNVEV (reference sequence). CDR3 length: 13 amino acids. V was trimmed by 4 bases and J by 4 bases, leaving 10 bases between them. The CDR3 reads CASSSRDIYGYTF. Written as DNA, the CDR3 is TGTGCCAGCAGTTCACGGGACATCTATGGCTACACCTTC.

For the CDR3, the DNA is TGTGCCAGCAGCTTAGTTTCCGCCCTACATCAGCCCCAGCATTTT. It translates to CASSLVSALHQPQHF. The chain has TRBV7-2 and TRBJ1-5, with unresolved D. Trimming cost V 1 base and J 5 bases, with 12 bases left between them. The CDR3 is 15 amino acids. The germline V gene has CDR1 SGHTA and CDR2 FQGNSA.

Only a few counts were recorded for this clone. The V and J genes are TRBV10-2 and TRBJ1-2; TRBD1 matches 10 bases. The CDR3 contains 14 residues. V was clipped by 6 bases and J by 4 bases; unmatched bases: 5. From germline, CDR1 is WSHSY and CDR2 SAAADI. The CDR3 sequence: CASRGGDRGYGYTF. CDR3 nucleotide sequence: TGCGCCAGCAGGGGGGGGGACAGGGGCTATGGCTACACCTTC.

The rearrangement uses TRBV30 and TRBJ1-3; the D is unclear. Trimming pared 3 bases from V and 8 bases from J, leaving 17 bases between. The V gene's germline CDR1 is GTSNPN and CDR2 SVGIG (reference sequence). CDR3 length: 14 amino acids. CDR3 loop: CAWRAVADVHTIYF. CDR3 nucleotides: TGTGCCTGGAGGGCGGTGGCCGATGTCCACACCATATATTTT.

The chain's CDR3 is CASSRTSGSSYNEQFF. As DNA, the CDR3 is TGTGCCAGCAGCAGGACTAGCGGTTCCTCCTACAATGAGCAGTTCTTC. This chain uses TRBV7-3 with TRBJ2-1; 10 positions match TRBD2. Germline assignment: CDR1 SGHTA and CDR2 FQGTGA. The V and J ends lost 5 bases and 0 bases, in that order; junction bases with no gene match: 4. The CDR3 consists of 16 residues.

J is TRBJ2-7 and V is TRBV14; no clear D. The V gene lost 3 bases and the J gene lost 1 base, with 13 bases spanning the gap. This CDR3 has 15 residues. Germline CDR1 and CDR2: SGHDN and FVKESK. CDR3 sequence (DNA): TGTGCCAGCAGCCAGCCGGCGGCTAGTTCCTACGAGCAGTACTTC. It yields the protein CASSQPAASSYEQYF.

Written as DNA, the CDR3 is TGTGCCTGGAGTGTACCGACTTATAATGAGCAGTTCTTC. Amino acids: CAWSVPTYNEQFF. The rearrangement links TRBV30 to TRBJ2-1; no firm D call. Trimming pared 0 bases from V and 7 bases from J, leaving 10 bases between. This CDR3 has 13 amino acids. The germline CDR1 and CDR2 sequences are GTSNPN and SVGIG (reference sequence).

This chain joins TRBV5-6 and TRBJ2-1; TRBD1 matches 10 bases. V shed 1 base and J 10 bases; nucleotides not matched to a gene: 11. The CDR3 covers 16 residues. Germline V gene sequence: CDR1 SGHDT, CDR2 YYEEEE. The DNA for the CDR3 is TGTGCCAGCAGCTTGTATGGACAGGGGGATCCATTGGAGCAGTTCTTC. Its protein product is CASSLYGQGDPLEQFF.

This clone has only a few counts. J is TRBJ2-3 and V is TRBV4-2, with 9 bases fitting TRBD2. The junction had 7 bases not matched to a gene; V was cut back by 0 bases and J by 6 bases. CDR1 and CDR2 (germline): LGHNA, YNFKEQ. The length of the CDR3 is 16 residues. CDR3 nucleotide sequence: TGTGCCAGCAGCCAAGAGTCGGCGGGGGGGCCGGATACGCAGTATTTT. It encodes CASSQESAGGPDTQYF.

This chain uses TRBV5-1 with TRBJ2-7; unclear D gene. Trimming took 5 bases from V and 3 from J, leaving 6 bases between them. Germline V gene lookup returns CDR1 SGHRS and CDR2 YFSETQ. This CDR3 has 11 amino acids. The CDR3, as DNA: TGCGCCAGCAGTCAGAACTACGAGCAGTACTTC. Encoded protein: CASSQNYEQYF. The full variable domain, in which reference TRBV5-1 and TRBJ2-7 provide the parts outside the CDR3, is KAGVTQTPRYLIKTRGQQVTLSCSPISGHRSVSWYQQTPGQGLQFLFEYFSETQRNKGNFPGRFSGRQFSNSRSEMNVSTLELGDSALYLCASSQNYEQYFGPGTRLTVT.

This rearrangement joins TRBV10-3 to TRBJ2-7; weak D call: TRBD1 (6 bases). CDR1 is ENHRY and CDR2 is SYGVKD in the germline V gene. Trimming removed 3 bases from V and 6 bases from J, with 21 bases in between. CDR3 length equals 16 residues. This chain's CDR3 is CAISDPFRGQTSEQYF. For the CDR3, the DNA is TGTGCCATCAGTGACCCATTCAGAGGACAGACCTCCGAGCAGTACTTC.

The V gene is TRBV4-2, the J gene TRBJ2-7; D is uncertain. The V and J ends lost 0 bases and 2 bases respectively, with 5 bases between them. Germline CDR1 and CDR2: LGHNA and YNFKEQ. The length of the CDR3 is 13 residues. This chain's CDR3 is CASSQDAAYEQYF. CDR3 DNA: TGTGCCAGCAGCCAAGATGCGGCCTACGAGCAGTACTTC.

The rearrangement links TRBV19 to TRBJ1-1, with a weak D call TRBD1 (6 bases). V lost 7 bases and J 2 bases, leaving 11 bases between the germline ends. Germline V CDR1 and CDR2: LNHDA, SQIVND (reference sequence). The CDR3 sequence is 13 residues long. The DNA for the CDR3 is TGTGCCAGTATGGACAGCTTAAACACTGAAGCTTTCTTT. Amino acid sequence: CASMDSLNTEAFF. The whole variable domain, filled in from reference TRBV19 and TRBJ1-1, reads DGGITQSPKYLFRKEGQNVTLSCEQNLNHDAMYWYRQDPGQGLRLIYYSQIVNDFQKGDIAEGYSVSREKKESFPLTVTSAQKNPTAFYLCASMDSLNTEAFFGQGTRLTVV.

The V and J genes are TRBV19 and TRBJ1-1; weak D call: TRBD1 (5 bases). With 3 bases removed from V and 0 bases from J, the gap between germline ends came to 14 bases. Germline V gives CDR1 LNHDA, CDR2 SQIVND (reference sequence). The CDR3 length is 16 residues. CDR3: CASSMTEGRMNTEAFF. Here the CDR3 DNA reads TGTGCCAGTAGTATGACGGAGGGGAGAATGAACACTGAAGCTTTCTTT.

The V call is TRBV27, the J call TRBJ1-5, with 11 bases aligning to TRBD1. CDR1 is MNHEY and CDR2 is SMNVEV in the germline V gene (reference sequence). Trimming took 5 bases from V and 4 from J; bases not matched to a gene: 13. CDR3 length: 18 amino acids. The CDR3 region is CASSVGQGARGLNQPQHF. In DNA, the CDR3 is TGTGCCAGCAGTGTAGGACAGGGGGCGAGAGGGTTGAATCAGCCCCAGCATTTT.

The J gene is TRBJ1-6, the V gene TRBV6-7; D perhaps matches TRBD1 (6 bases). TRBV6-7 is an ORF, and what it does is uncertain. This CDR3 spans 15 amino acids. Trimming stripped 7 bases from V and 9 bases from J, with 19 bases between. CDR3 region: CASTNGGGWGSPLHF. The CDR3 DNA reads as TGTGCCAGCACCAACGGGGGGGGCTGGGGTTCACCCCTCCACTTT.